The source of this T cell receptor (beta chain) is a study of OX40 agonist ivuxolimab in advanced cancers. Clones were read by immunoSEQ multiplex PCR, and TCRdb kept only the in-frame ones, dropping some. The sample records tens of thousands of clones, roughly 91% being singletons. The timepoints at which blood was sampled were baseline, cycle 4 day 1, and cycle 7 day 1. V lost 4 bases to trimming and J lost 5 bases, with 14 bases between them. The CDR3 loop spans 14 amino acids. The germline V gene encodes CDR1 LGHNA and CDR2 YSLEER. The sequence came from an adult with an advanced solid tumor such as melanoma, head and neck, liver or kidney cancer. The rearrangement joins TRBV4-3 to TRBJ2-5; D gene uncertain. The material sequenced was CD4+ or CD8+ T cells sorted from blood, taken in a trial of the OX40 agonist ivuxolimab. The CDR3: CASSPSQAQETQYF. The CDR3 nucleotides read TGCGCCAGCAGCCCCTCCCAGGCGCAGGAGACCCAGTACTTC.